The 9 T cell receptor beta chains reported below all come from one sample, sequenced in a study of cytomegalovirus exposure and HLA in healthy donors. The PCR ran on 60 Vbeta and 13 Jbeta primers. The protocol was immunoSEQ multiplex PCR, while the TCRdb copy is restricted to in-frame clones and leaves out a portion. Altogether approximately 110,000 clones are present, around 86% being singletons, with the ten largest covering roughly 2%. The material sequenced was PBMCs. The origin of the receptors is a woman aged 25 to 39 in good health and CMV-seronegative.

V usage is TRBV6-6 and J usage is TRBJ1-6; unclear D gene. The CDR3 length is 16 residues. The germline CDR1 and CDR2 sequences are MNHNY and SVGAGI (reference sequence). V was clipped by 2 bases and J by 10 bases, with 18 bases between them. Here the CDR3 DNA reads TGTGCCAGCAGTTACCCTCCGGGGAGGGAAGGCTCACCCCTCCACTTT. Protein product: CASSYPPGREGSPLHF.

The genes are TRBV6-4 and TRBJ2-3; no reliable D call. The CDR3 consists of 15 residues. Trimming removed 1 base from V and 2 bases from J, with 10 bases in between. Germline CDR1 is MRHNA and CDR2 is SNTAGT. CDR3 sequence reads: CASSDCQFTTDTQYF. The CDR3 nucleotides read TGTGCCAGCAGTGACTGCCAGTTCACCACAGATACGCAGTATTTT.

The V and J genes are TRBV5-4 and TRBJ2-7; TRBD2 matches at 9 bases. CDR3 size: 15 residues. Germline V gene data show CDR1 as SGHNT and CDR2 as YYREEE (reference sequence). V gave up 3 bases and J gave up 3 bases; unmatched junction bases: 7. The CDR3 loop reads CASSSGGGVLYEQYF. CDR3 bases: TGTGCCAGCAGCTCCGGCGGGGGGGTCCTCTACGAGCAGTACTTC.

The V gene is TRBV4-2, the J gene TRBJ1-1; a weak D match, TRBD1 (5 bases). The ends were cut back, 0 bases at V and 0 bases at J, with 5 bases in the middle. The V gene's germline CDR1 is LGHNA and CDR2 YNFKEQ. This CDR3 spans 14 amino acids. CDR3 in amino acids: CASSQEGLNTEAFF. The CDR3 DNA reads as TGTGCCAGCAGCCAAGAGGGGCTGAACACTGAAGCTTTCTTT.

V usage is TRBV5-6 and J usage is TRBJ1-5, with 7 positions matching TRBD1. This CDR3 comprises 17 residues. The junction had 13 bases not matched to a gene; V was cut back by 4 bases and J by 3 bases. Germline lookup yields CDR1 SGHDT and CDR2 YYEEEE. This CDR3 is CASSNLGQTGYNQPQHF. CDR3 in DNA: TGTGCCAGCAGCAATCTCGGACAGACAGGGTACAATCAGCCCCAGCATTTT.

The CDR3 protein is CASSSDTGQVQETQYF. The CDR3, as DNA: TGTGCCAGCAGCTCCGACACGGGACAGGTTCAAGAGACCCAGTACTTC. The chain uses TRBV7-3 and TRBJ2-5; TRBD1 agrees at 8 bases. Germline loops: CDR1 SGHTA, CDR2 FQGTGA. The CDR3 runs to 16 residues. Trimming at V came to 4 bases and at J to 2 bases, leaving 9 bases not matched to a gene.

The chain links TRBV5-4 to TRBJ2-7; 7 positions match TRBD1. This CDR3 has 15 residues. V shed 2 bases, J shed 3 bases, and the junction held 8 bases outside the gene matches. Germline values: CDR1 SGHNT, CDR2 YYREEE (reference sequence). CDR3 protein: CASSLGGRADYEQYF. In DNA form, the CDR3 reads TGTGCCAGCAGCTTAGGGGGCCGAGCGGACTACGAGCAGTACTTC.

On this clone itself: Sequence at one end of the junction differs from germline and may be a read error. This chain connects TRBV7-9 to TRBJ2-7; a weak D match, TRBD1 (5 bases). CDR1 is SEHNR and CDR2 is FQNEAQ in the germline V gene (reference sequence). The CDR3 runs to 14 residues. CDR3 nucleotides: TGTTCCAGCAGCTTATCTGGGGCTTCCTACGAGCAGTACTTC. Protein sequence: CSSSLSGASYEQYF.

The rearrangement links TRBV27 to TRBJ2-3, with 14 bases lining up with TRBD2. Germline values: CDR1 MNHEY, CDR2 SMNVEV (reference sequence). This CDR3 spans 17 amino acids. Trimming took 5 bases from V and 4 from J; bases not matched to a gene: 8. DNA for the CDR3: TGTGCCAGCAGTCCAAGGACTAGCGGGAGGTCGGCAGATACGCAGTATTTT. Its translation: CASSPRTSGRSADTQYF.